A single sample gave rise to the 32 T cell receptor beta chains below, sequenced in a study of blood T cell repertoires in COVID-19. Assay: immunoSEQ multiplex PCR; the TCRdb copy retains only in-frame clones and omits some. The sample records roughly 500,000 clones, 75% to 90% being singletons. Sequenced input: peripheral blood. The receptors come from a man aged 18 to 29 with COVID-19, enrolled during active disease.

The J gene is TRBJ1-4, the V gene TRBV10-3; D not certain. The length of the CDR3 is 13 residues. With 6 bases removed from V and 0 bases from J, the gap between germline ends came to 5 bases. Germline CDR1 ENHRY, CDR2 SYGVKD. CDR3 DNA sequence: TGTGCCATCAGGGACTCAACTAATGAAAAACTGTTTTTT. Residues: CAIRDSTNEKLFF.

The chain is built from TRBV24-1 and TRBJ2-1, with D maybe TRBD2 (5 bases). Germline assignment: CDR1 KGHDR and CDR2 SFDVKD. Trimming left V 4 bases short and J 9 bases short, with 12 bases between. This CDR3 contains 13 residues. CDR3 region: CATSDWTGSEQFF. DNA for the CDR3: TGTGCCACCAGTGACTGGACTGGAAGTGAGCAGTTCTTC.

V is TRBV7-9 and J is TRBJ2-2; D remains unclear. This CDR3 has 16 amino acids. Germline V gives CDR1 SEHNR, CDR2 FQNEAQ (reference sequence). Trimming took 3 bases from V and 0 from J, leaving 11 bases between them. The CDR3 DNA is TGTGCCAGCAGCTTTCGCAAGCTCGCGAACACCGGGGAGCTGTTTTTT. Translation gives CASSFRKLANTGELFF.

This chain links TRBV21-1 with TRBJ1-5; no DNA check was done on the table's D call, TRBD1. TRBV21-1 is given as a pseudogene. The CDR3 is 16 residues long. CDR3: CASSKPGTGSFQPQHF. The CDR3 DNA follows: TGTGCCAGCAGCAAACCGGGGACAGGATCGTTTCAGCCCCAGCATTTT.

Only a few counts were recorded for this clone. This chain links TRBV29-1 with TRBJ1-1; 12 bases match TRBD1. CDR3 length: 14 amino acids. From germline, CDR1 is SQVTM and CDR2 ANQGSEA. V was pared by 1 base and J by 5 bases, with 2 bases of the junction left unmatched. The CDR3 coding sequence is TGCAGCGTTGAAGGGGGACAGGGGGCAACTGAAGCTTTCTTT. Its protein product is CSVEGGQGATEAFF.

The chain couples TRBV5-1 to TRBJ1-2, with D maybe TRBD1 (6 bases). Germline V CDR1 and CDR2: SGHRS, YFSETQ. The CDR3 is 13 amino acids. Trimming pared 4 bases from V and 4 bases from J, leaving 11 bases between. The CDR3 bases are TGCGCCAGCAGCCTGACAGGAATCTATGGCTACACCTTC. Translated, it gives CASSLTGIYGYTF. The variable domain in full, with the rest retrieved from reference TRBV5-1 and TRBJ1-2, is KAGVTQTPRYLIKTRGQQVTLSCSPISGHRSVSWYQQTPGQGLQFLFEYFSETQRNKGNFPGRFSGRQFSNSRSEMNVSTLELGDSALYLCASSLTGIYGYTFGSGTRLTVV.

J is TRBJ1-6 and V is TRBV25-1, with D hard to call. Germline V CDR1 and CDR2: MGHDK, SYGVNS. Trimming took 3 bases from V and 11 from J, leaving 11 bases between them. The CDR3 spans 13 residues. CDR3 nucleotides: TGTGCCAGCAGTGAGGGAGGGCGTCCACCCCTCCACTTT. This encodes CASSEGGRPPLHF. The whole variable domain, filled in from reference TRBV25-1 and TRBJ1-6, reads EADIYQTPRYLVIGTGKKITLECSQTMGHDKMYWYQQDPGMELHLIHYSYGVNSTEKGDLSSESTVSRIRTEHFPLTLESARPSHTSQYLCASSEGGRPPLHFGNGTRLTVT.

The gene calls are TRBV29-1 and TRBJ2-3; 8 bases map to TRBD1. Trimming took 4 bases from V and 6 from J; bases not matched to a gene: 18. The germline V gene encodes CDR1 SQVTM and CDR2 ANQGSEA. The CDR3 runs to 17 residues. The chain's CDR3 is CSVVNSVGTGRTDTQYF. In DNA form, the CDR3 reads TGCAGCGTTGTCAACAGCGTCGGGACAGGACGTACGGATACGCAGTATTTT.

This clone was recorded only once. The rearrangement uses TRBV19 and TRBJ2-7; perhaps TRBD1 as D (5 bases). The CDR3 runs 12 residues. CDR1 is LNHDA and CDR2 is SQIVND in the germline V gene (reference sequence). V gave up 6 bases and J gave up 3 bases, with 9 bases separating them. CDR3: CASSDDSYEQYF. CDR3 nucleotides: TGTGCCAGTAGCGATGACAGCTACGAGCAGTACTTC. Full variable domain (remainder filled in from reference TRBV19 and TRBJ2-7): DGGITQSPKYLFRKEGQNVTLSCEQNLNHDAMYWYRQDPGQGLRLIYYSQIVNDFQKGDIAEGYSVSREKKESFPLTVTSAQKNPTAFYLCASSDDSYEQYFGPGTRLTVT.

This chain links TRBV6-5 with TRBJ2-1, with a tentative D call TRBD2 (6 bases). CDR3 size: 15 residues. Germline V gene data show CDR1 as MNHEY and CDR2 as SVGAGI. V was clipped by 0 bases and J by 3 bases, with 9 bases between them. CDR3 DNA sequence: TGTGCCAGCAGTTACTCTAGCGGCTTCTACAATGAGCAGTTCTTC. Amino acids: CASSYSSGFYNEQFF.

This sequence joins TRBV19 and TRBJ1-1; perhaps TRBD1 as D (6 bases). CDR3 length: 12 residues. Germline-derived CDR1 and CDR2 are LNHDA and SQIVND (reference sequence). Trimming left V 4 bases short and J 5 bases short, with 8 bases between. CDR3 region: CASSTGETEAFF. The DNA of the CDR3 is TGTGCCAGTAGTACAGGGGAGACTGAAGCTTTCTTT.

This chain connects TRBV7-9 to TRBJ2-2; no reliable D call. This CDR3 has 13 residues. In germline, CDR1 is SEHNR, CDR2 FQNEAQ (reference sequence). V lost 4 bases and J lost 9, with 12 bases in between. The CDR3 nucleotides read TGTGCCAGCAGCTCGATCCCGGGTAGGGAGCTGTTTTTT. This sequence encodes CASSSIPGRELFF.

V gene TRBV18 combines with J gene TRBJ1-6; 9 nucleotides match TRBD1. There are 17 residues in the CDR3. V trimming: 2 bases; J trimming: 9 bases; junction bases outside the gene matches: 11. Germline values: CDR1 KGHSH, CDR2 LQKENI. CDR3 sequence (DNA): TGTGCCAGCTCACCAAACCGGGCGGGACAGGGTAGTTCACCCCTCCACTTT. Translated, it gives CASSPNRAGQGSSPLHF.

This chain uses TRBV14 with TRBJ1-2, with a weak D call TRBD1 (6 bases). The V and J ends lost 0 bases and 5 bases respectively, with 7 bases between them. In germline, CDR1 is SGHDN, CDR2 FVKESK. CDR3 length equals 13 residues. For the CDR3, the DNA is TGTGCCAGCAGCCAAGATCAGGGGTATGGCTACACCTTC. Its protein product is CASSQDQGYGYTF.

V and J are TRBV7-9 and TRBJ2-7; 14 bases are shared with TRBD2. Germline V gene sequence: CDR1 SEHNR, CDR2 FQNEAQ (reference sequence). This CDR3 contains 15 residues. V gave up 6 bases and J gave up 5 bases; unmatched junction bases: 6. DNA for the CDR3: TGTGCCAGCAGTTTGGGACTAGCGGGAGTGGACGAGCAGTACTTC. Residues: CASSLGLAGVDEQYF.

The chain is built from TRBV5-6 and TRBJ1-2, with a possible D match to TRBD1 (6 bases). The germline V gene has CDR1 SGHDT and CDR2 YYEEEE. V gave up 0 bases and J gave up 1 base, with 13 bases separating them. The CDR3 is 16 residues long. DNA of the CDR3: TGTGCCAGCAGCTTGGTTGTGGCAGGGGTTAACTATGGCTACACCTTC. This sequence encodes CASSLVVAGVNYGYTF.

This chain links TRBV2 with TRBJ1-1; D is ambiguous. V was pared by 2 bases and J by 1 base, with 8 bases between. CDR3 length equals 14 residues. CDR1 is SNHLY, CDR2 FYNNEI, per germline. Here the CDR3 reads CASSERTGNTEAFF. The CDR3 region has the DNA TGTGCCAGCAGTGAACGCACGGGGAACACTGAAGCTTTCTTT.

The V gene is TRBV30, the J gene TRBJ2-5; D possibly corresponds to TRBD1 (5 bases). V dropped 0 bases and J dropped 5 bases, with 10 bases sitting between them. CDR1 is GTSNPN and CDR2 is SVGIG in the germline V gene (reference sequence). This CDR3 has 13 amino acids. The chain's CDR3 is CAWSVLQGETQYF. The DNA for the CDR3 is TGTGCCTGGAGTGTACTCCAGGGTGAGACCCAGTACTTC.

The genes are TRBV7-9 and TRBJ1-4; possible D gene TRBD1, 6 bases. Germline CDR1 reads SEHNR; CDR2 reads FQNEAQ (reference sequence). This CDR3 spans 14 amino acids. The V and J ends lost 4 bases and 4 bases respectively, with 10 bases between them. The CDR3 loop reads CASSSTGLNEKLFF. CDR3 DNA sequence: TGTGCCAGCAGCTCCACAGGGCTTAATGAAAAACTGTTTTTT.

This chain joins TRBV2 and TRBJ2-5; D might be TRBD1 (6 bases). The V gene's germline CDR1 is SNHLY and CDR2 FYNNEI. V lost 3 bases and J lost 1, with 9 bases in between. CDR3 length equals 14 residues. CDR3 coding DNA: TGTGCCAGCAGTGACCTGACAGGCCAAGAGACCCAGTACTTC. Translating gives CASSDLTGQETQYF.

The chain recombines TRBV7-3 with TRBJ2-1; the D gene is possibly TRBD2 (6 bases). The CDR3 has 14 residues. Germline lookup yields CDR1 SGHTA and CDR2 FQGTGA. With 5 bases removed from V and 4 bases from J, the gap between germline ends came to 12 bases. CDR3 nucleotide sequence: TGTGCCAGCAGCCGCGATGGGACTTACAATGAGCAGTTCTTC. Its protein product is CASSRDGTYNEQFF.

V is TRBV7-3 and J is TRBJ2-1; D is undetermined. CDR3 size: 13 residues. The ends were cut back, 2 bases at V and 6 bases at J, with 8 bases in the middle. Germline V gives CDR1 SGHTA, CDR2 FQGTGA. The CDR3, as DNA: TGTGCCAGCAGCTTAGGTGTACTCAATGAGCAGTTCTTC. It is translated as CASSLGVLNEQFF.

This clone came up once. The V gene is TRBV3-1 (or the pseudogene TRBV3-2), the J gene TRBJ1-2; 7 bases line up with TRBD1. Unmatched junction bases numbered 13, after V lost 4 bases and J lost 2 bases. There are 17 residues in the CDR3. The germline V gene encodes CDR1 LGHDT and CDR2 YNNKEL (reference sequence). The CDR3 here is CASSLRDSALANYGYTF. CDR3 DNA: TGTGCCAGCAGCCTTCGGGACAGTGCCTTAGCGAACTATGGCTACACCTTC.

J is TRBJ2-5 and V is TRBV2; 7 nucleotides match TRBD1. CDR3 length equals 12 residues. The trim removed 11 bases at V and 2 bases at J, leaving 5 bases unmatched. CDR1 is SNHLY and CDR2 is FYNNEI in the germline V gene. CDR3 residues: CAGGQMQETQYF. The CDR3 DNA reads TGTGCCGGGGGACAGATGCAAGAGACCCAGTACTTC.

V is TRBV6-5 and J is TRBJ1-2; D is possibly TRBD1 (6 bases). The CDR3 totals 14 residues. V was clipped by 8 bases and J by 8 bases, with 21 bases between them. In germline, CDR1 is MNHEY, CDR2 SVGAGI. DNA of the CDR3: TGTGCCAGCTTTCTAGGGGGGCAGGGACTAGGCTACACCTTC. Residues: CASFLGGQGLGYTF.

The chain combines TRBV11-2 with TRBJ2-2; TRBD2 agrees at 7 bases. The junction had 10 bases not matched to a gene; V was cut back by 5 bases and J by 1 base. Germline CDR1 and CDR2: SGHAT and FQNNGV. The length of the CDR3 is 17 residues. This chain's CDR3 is CASSRRPLAENTGELFF. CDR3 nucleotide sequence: TGTGCCAGCAGCCGGAGGCCGCTAGCGGAGAACACCGGGGAGCTGTTTTTT. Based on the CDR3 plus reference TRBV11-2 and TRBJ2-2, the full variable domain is EAGVAQSPRYKIIEKRQSVAFWCNPISGHATLYWYQQILGQGPKLLIQFQNNGVVDDSQLPKDRFSAERLKGVDSTLKIQPAKLEDSAVYLCASSRRPLAENTGELFFGEGSRLTVL.

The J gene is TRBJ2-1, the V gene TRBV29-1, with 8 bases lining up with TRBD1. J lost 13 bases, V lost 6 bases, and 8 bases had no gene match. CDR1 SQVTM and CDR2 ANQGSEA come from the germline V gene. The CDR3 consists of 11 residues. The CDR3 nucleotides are TGCAGCGTCGCCCAAGGACAGGGCCAGTTCTTC. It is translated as CSVAQGQGQFF.

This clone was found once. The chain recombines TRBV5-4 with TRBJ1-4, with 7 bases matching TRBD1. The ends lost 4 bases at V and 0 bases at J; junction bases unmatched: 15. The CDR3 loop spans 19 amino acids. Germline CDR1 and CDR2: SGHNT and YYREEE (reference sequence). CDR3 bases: TGTGCCAGCAGCCGACTTCCGACAGGGAAGCGGGCAACTAATGAAAAACTGTTTTTT. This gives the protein CASSRLPTGKRATNEKLFF.

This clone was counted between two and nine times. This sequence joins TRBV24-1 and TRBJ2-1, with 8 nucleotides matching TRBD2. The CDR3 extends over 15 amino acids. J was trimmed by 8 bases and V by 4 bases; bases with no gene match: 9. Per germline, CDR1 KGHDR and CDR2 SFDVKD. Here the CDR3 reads CATSDRRLARYEQFF. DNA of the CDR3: TGTGCCACCAGTGACCGACGACTAGCGAGGTATGAGCAGTTCTTC.

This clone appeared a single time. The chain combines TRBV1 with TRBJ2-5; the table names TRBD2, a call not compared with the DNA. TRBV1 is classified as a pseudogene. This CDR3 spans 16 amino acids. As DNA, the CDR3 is TGCACCAGCAGCCATTACAAGACTGGAGAGCGGGAGACCCAGTACTTC. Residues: CTSSHYKTGERETQYF.

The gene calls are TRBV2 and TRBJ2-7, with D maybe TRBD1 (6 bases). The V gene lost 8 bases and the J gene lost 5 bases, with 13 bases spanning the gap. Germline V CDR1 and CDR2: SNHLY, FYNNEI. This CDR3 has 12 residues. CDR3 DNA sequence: TGTGCCAGCGAGCCAGGGGCCCACGAGCAGTACTTC. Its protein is CASEPGAHEQYF.

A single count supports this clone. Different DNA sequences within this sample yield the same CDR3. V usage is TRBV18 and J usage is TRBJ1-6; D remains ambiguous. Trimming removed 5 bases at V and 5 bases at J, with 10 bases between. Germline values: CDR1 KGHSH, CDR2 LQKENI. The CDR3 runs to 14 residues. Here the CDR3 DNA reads TGTGCCAGCTCAGCCGGGGTCAATAATTCACCCCTCCACTTT. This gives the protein CASSAGVNNSPLHF.